What follows are 20 T cell receptor beta chains derived from one specimen sequenced in a study of T cells in Graves' hyperthyroidism and ophthalmopathy. RNA transcripts were the template for amplifying TCR beta CDR3 regions. Carried out on the TCR CDR3, a first-round RT-PCR used the HTBI primer set. MiXCR was run by TCRdb on the multiplex PCR reads, yielding one entry per CDR3 protein. The data contain approximately 640,000 distinct CDR3 sequences, about 18% of them singletons. The sequenced sample consisted of blood. These receptors all stem from a man aged 45 to 65 with Graves' hyperthyroidism.

This clonotype was seen a handful of times. J is TRBJ2-3 and V is TRBV9, with TRBD2 identical over 8 bases. Germline V CDR1 and CDR2: SGDLS, YYNGEE. The V and J ends lost 0 bases and 4 bases, in that order; junction bases with no gene match: 7. The CDR3 covers 16 residues. The CDR3 bases are TGTGCCAGCAGCGTAGAGTCGGGAGGGCCCGCAGATACGCAGTATTTT. Its translation is CASSVESGGPADTQYF.

This clonotype was observed many times. The chain links TRBV2 to TRBJ1-5; D gene uncertain. Trimming removed 3 bases at V and 3 bases at J, with 6 bases between. CDR1 is SNHLY, CDR2 FYNNEI, per germline. The CDR3 consists of 13 residues. The CDR3 loop is CASSDDHNQPQHF. CDR3 DNA: TGTGCCAGCAGTGATGATCACAATCAGCCCCAGCATTTT.

This clonotype has ten or more counts. The chain joins TRBV20-1 to TRBJ1-1; D call uncertain. Germline V gene sequence: CDR1 DFQATT, CDR2 SNEGSKA (reference sequence). V lost 0 bases and J lost 1, with 6 bases in between. This CDR3 contains 13 residues. CDR3 sequence: CSARELGNTEAFF. CDR3 nucleotide sequence: TGCAGTGCTAGAGAGTTAGGGAACACTGAAGCTTTCTTT.

The table lists this clonotype with many counts. The chain joins TRBV27 to TRBJ2-7, with D unresolved. V lost 6 bases, J lost 3 bases, and 9 bases lay in between. Germline V gene data show CDR1 as MNHEY and CDR2 as SMNVEV (reference sequence). The CDR3 has 12 amino acids. The CDR3 nucleotides are TGTGCCAGCAGAGCGACAAACTACGAGCAGTACTTC. Protein sequence: CASRATNYEQYF.

This clonotype was seen at least ten times. This chain connects TRBV11-2 to TRBJ2-1; possibly TRBD2 for D (5 bases). The germline CDR1 and CDR2 sequences are SGHAT and FQNNGV. The CDR3 covers 16 residues. V lost 7 bases, J lost 4 bases, and 20 bases lay in between. CDR3 amino acids: CASNTRLGSPYNEQFF. DNA of the CDR3: TGTGCCAGCAATACTAGGCTGGGGAGTCCTTACAATGAGCAGTTCTTC. The variable domain in full, completed from reference TRBV11-2 and TRBJ2-1, reads EAGVAQSPRYKIIEKRQSVAFWCNPISGHATLYWYQQILGQGPKLLIQFQNNGVVDDSQLPKDRFSAERLKGVDSTLKIQPAKLEDSAVYLCASNTRLGSPYNEQFFGPGTRLTVL.

In its sample, this clonotype was seen many times. The rearrangement joins TRBV7-2 to TRBJ1-1; D is undetermined. V was cut by 5 bases and J by 2 bases, with 15 bases left in between. Germline V lookup: CDR1 SGHTA, CDR2 FQGNSA. The CDR3 covers 15 residues. The CDR3 sequence is CASSTTGSPNTEAFF. CDR3 DNA sequence: TGTGCCAGCAGCACGACGGGCTCTCCAAACACTGAAGCTTTCTTT.

The chain employs TRBV28 and TRBJ1-2, with unresolved D. V lost 3 bases and J 12 bases, leaving 14 bases between the germline ends. Germline CDR1 is MDHEN and CDR2 is SYDVKM. The CDR3 runs to 12 residues. The CDR3 region is CASSFRISGDTF. The CDR3 DNA sequence: TGTGCCAGCAGTTTTCGGATAAGCGGCGACACCTTC.

This rearrangement joins TRBV30 to TRBJ2-7, with D possibly TRBD1 on 5 matching bases. The germline V gene encodes CDR1 GTSNPN and CDR2 SVGIG (reference sequence). V was shortened by 4 bases and J by 5 bases, with 12 bases between the two germline ends. The CDR3 is made up of 12 amino acids. The CDR3 DNA is TGTGCCTGGAAGGGGCCTCCTAACGAGCAGTACTTC. Translation gives CAWKGPPNEQYF.

The chain uses TRBV4-3 and TRBJ2-7; 7 nucleotides line up with TRBD1. This CDR3 contains 15 residues. The junction had 6 bases not matched to a gene; V was cut back by 2 bases and J by 2 bases. Germline V lookup: CDR1 LGHNA, CDR2 YSLEER. The CDR3 here is CASSQPGQLPYEQYF. The CDR3 bases are TGCGCCAGCAGCCAACCGGGACAGCTACCCTACGAGCAGTACTTC.

This clonotype has more than one count but fewer than ten. The chain joins TRBV5-5 to TRBJ2-3; tentatively, D is TRBD2 (5 bases). The CDR3 runs to 16 residues. Trimming shortened V by 1 base and J by 2 bases, and 14 bases separated the two germline ends. Germline V gene data show CDR1 as SGHKS and CDR2 as YYEKEE (reference sequence). The CDR3 nucleotides are TGTGCCAGCAGCTTGAGGGCTAGCAGAACCACAGATACGCAGTATTTT. Translating gives CASSLRASRTTDTQYF.

This clonotype was detected a few times. A much larger clone lies one base from this, so it may be a read error. The CDR3 DNA follows: TGCAGTGCTAGTCAGGGGGCTATCGACGAGCAGTACTTC. It is translated as CSASQGAIDEQYF. The V and J genes are TRBV20-1 and TRBJ2-7; 8 nucleotides agree with TRBD1. J gave up 5 bases and V 3 bases, and 6 bases lay outside the gene matches. Germline V gene lookup returns CDR1 DFQATT and CDR2 SNEGSKA (reference sequence). This CDR3 has 13 residues.

This clonotype was detected many times. DNA for the CDR3: TGTGCCAGCAGTTTAGGTTCTCGGGAGACCCAGTACTTC. Its translation: CASSLGSRETQYF. This chain connects TRBV27 to TRBJ2-5; D not certain. The CDR3 has 13 amino acids. CDR1 is MNHEY, CDR2 SMNVEV, per germline (reference sequence). The germline V and J ends were trimmed by 2 bases and 5 bases, with 9 bases remaining between them.

The rearrangement links TRBV3-1 to TRBJ2-7; tentatively, D is TRBD2 (6 bases). Germline V lookup: CDR1 LGHDT, CDR2 YNNKEL (reference sequence). CDR3 length: 16 amino acids. Deletions cut 1 base from V and 4 bases from J, with 17 bases between. Here the CDR3 reads CASSQGLARTGYEQYF. Here the CDR3 DNA reads TGTGCCAGCAGCCAAGGGCTAGCGAGAACGGGGTACGAGCAGTACTTC.

This clonotype was recorded many times. The rearrangement uses TRBV28 and TRBJ1-1; possibly TRBD1 for D (5 bases). The germline gives CDR1 MDHEN, CDR2 SYDVKM. V lost 2 bases, J lost 4 bases, and 8 bases lay in between. This CDR3 has 13 amino acids. CDR3 residues: CASSLAGITEAFF. For the CDR3, the DNA is TGTGCCAGCAGTTTAGCAGGGATCACTGAAGCTTTCTTT.

This clonotype was picked up a small number of times. The V and J genes are TRBV24-1 and TRBJ2-3; no clear D. There are 15 residues in the CDR3. Trimming took off 3 bases at V and 4 bases at J, with 13 bases between the two ends. Germline CDR1 KGHDR, CDR2 SFDVKD. Here the CDR3 DNA reads TGTGCCACCAGTGATGTGGTTATTGGTGCAGATACGCAGTATTTT. It is translated as CATSDVVIGADTQYF.

This clonotype was seen more than once but under ten times. The V gene is TRBV20-1, the J gene TRBJ2-2; 9 bases are a match to TRBD2. V was pared by 6 bases and J by 4 bases, with 9 bases of the junction left unmatched. The CDR3 has 15 amino acids. CDR1 is DFQATT and CDR2 is SNEGSKA in the germline V gene (reference sequence). This CDR3 reads CSADLAGVGTGELFF. In DNA form, the CDR3 reads TGCAGTGCCGACTTAGCGGGAGTGGGCACCGGGGAGCTGTTTTTT.

This clonotype was found many times. This chain connects TRBV20-1 to TRBJ2-3, with 10 bases matching TRBD2. Germline values: CDR1 DFQATT, CDR2 SNEGSKA (reference sequence). CDR3 length: 16 amino acids. The trim removed 4 bases at V and 2 bases at J, leaving 9 bases unmatched. CDR3 DNA sequence: TGCAGTGCTATTCCCCCTAGCGGGAGAGTCACAGATACGCAGTATTTT. Amino acid sequence: CSAIPPSGRVTDTQYF.

This clonotype showed up many times. This rearrangement joins TRBV7-2 to TRBJ1-6; the D gene is possibly TRBD1 (5 bases). The germline V and J ends were trimmed by 3 bases and 7 bases, with 10 bases remaining between them. Germline V gene sequence: CDR1 SGHTA, CDR2 FQGNSA. The CDR3 covers 14 residues. This chain's CDR3 is CASSLGRSNSPLHF. For the CDR3, the DNA is TGTGCCAGCAGCTTGGGACGGAGCAATTCACCCCTCCACTTT.

The rearrangement uses TRBV11-1 and TRBJ2-5, with D perhaps being TRBD1 or TRBD2 (5 bases each). V lost 5 bases, J lost 3 bases, and 7 bases lay in between. The CDR3 runs to 12 residues. Germline V lookup: CDR1 SGHAT, CDR2 FQDESV (reference sequence). The CDR3, as DNA: TGTGCCAGCAGCAGGGGAGAAGAGACCCAGTACTTC. It yields the protein CASSRGEETQYF.

This clonotype was counted between two and nine times. The genes are TRBV7-3 and TRBJ2-1; 11 bases match TRBD2. V shed 5 bases, J shed 7 bases, and the junction held 7 bases outside the gene matches. The CDR3 has 15 residues. Germline CDR1 and CDR2: SGHTA and FQGTGA. The CDR3 sequence is CASSPELAGENEQFF. CDR3 sequence (DNA): TGTGCCAGCAGCCCCGAACTAGCGGGAGAGAATGAGCAGTTCTTC.